The rows below give T cell receptor beta chains drawn from one sample of a study of lymphopenia after photon versus proton radiotherapy. Generated by immunoSEQ multiplex PCR, the TCRdb table keeps only in-frame clones and is missing some. The sample yields 30,000 to 45,000 clones, 70% to 90% seen once. The input for sequencing was peripheral blood, taken from a patient treated with photon-based radiotherapy. These receptors came from a man aged 50-59 years with gastric cancer. CDR3s include the opening cysteine and the closing phenylalanine or tryptophan. Each record gives: V gene, D gene, J gene, clone size, CDR3 protein, CDR3 DNA. A D gene is named only where the DNA matches it firmly. Expanded clones are given a class, and other clones once, few, many or no size at all.

>TRBV6-5|.|TRBJ2-7|.
CASTSALSEQYF
TGTGCCAGCACTAGCGCCCTCTCCGAGCAGTACTTC
>TRBV6-5|.|TRBJ1-2|few
CASSYGVGRGYTF
TGTGCCAGCAGTTACGGGGTGGGTCGTGGCTACACCTTC
>TRBV28|TRBD1|TRBJ1-2|once
CASRRTGTGNGYTF
TGTGCCAGCAGACGCACCGGGACAGGAAACGGCTACACCTTC
>TRBV6-6|.|TRBJ2-3|.
CASSTGTADTQYF
TGTGCCAGCAGTACCGGGACTGCAGATACGCAGTATTTT
>TRBV11-2|.|TRBJ2-3|.
CASRRPASTDTQYF
TGTGCCAGCAGGAGACCCGCTAGCACAGATACGCAGTATTTT
>TRBV5-6|TRBD1|TRBJ1-1|once
CASSGTGITEAFF
TGTGCCAGCAGCGGGACAGGGATCACTGAAGCTTTCTTT
>TRBV28|TRBD1|TRBJ1-1|.
CASGSPEERSSTGGNTEAFF
TGTGCCAGCGGGTCTCCGGAGGAGCGAAGTAGTACAGGGGGAAACACTGAAGCTTTCTTT
>TRBV29-1|.|TRBJ2-6|.
CGTGSGANVLTF
TGCGGAACAGGGTCGGGGGCCAACGTCCTGACTTTC
>TRBV5-4|.|TRBJ2-5|.
CASSSSGTFQETQYF
TGTGCCAGCAGCTCCTCCGGGACTTTCCAAGAGACCCAGTACTTC
>TRBV6-5|.|TRBJ2-1|.
CASKKTTYNEQFF
TGTGCCAGCAAAAAGACTACCTACAATGAGCAGTTCTTC
>TRBV2|TRBD2|TRBJ2-1|.
CASSELEREGINEQFF
TGTGCCAGCAGTGAATTAGAGCGGGAGGGCATCAATGAGCAGTTCTTC
>TRBV19|.|TRBJ2-7|once
CATSGTPYEQYF
TGTGCCACCTCCGGGACACCTTACGAGCAGTACTTC
>TRBV4-1|TRBD2|TRBJ2-1|.
CASSLGLAGVNEQFF
TGCGCCAGCAGCCTGGGACTAGCGGGAGTAAATGAGCAGTTCTTC
>TRBV14|.|TRBJ2-6|.
CASSLETIWSGANVLTF
TGTGCCAGCAGCCTCGAGACCATTTGGTCTGGGGCCAACGTCCTGACTTTC
>TRBV7-9|TRBD2|TRBJ2-5|.
CASSFAGGGQETQYF
TGTGCCAGCAGCTTCGCGGGAGGAGGGCAAGAGACCCAGTACTTC
>TRBV19|TRBD2|TRBJ2-3|once
CASSKTAGGTDTQYF
TGTGCCAGTAGTAAAACAGCGGGAGGTACAGATACGCAGTATTTT
>TRBV28|TRBD1|TRBJ2-1|.
CASRSGTGGIDEQFF
TGTGCCAGCAGGTCCGGGACAGGGGGAATCGATGAGCAGTTCTTC
>TRBV18|TRBD1|TRBJ1-1|.
CASSPGTGLNTEAFF
TGTGCCAGCTCACCAGGGACAGGCCTGAACACTGAAGCTTTCTTT
>TRBV27|.|TRBJ1-2|.
CASSFRNNYGYTF
TGTGCCAGCAGTTTTCGAAACAACTATGGCTACACCTTC
>TRBV19|TRBD2|TRBJ2-3|.
CASSGRASTDTQYF
TGTGCCAGTAGCGGGAGGGCCTCCACAGATACGCAGTATTTT
>TRBV6-1|.|TRBJ1-3|.
CASREEGGNTIYF
TGTGCCAGCAGGGAGGAGGGGGGAAACACCATATATTTT
>TRBV5-5|TRBD1|TRBJ1-2|.
CASSSSDRINNYGYTF
TGTGCCAGCAGCTCTTCGGACAGGATCAATAACTATGGCTACACCTTC
>TRBV30|.|TRBJ1-1|.
CAWSVRGSEAFF
TGTGCCTGGAGTGTCCGGGGGTCTGAAGCTTTCTTT
>TRBV6-1|TRBD2|TRBJ2-1|.
CASSGSSGRGPNEQFF
TGTGCCAGCAGTGGATCTAGCGGGAGGGGACCAAATGAGCAGTTCTTC
>TRBV7-2|TRBD2|TRBJ2-7|.
CASSLGLAGGPQDEQYF
TGTGCCAGCAGCTTAGGGCTAGCGGGAGGGCCCCAGGACGAGCAGTACTTC
>TRBV7-9|.|TRBJ2-2|.
CASSLSLANTGELFF
TGTGCCAGCAGCTTATCACTAGCGAACACCGGGGAGCTGTTTTTT
>TRBV18|.|TRBJ2-5|.
CASSRSPQETQYF
TGTGCCAGCTCACGTAGTCCCCAAGAGACCCAGTACTTC